This entry concerns a single T cell receptor beta chain. The data belong to a study of control samples from healthy donors and cancer patients. Clones were read by immunoSEQ multiplex PCR, and TCRdb kept only the in-frame ones, dropping some. The sample consists of 400,000 to 450,000 clones, approximately 92% of them appearing once. This clonotype was sampled from a man aged 35 to 55 with head and neck cancer. Sequencing was carried out using PBMCs.

CDR3 nucleotide sequence: TGTGCCAGCAGCGTAGAAGGGGCCCCGTCGCCCCAGCATTTT. Amino acids: CASSVEGAPSPQHF. The genes are TRBV9 and TRBJ1-5; a weak D match, TRBD1 (5 bases). The CDR3 contains 14 residues. Trimming took 0 bases from V and 9 from J, leaving 13 bases between them. The V gene's germline CDR1 is SGDLS and CDR2 YYNGEE.